By frequency, the clone carrying this TCR beta chain is medium-sized (0.01 to 0.1%). CDR3 length: 14 amino acids. Germline V gives CDR1 KGHSH, CDR2 LQKENI. TRB was amplified from about 270 ng of peripheral blood genomic DNA per sample. This record belongs to a study of T cell clusters in autoimmune cytopenias. TRB was amplified by touch-down multiplex PCR, primer pools A and B combined. TCRdb re-analyzed the multiplex PCR reads; it lists each CDR3 protein once, without DNA. Its table lists roughly 1,900 distinct CDR3 sequences. This same sample was also taken into another study, of T cell repertoires in aging, cancer and after chemotherapy. As that report states: Six age groups, ranging from 30 or younger to 70 or older, included the donors. The whole study produced a dataset of approximately 10 million TCR reads. In healthy donors, age-related TCR diversity loss mainly reflected lost richness. Across the chemotherapy interval, each cancer cohort showed higher median generation probability, suggesting thymic rebound.

The chain couples TRBV18 to TRBJ1-1. Sequences were obtained from peripheral blood. The sequence was obtained from a human donor in good health. The chain's CDR3 is CASSPQGGRTEAFF. The full variable domain, completed using reference TRBV18 and TRBJ1-1, is NAGVMQNPRHLVRRRGQEARLRCSPMKGHSHVYWYRQLPEEGLKFMVYLQKENIIDESGMPKERFSAEFPKEGPSILRIQQVVRGDSAAYFCASSPQGGRTEAFFGQGTRLTVV.